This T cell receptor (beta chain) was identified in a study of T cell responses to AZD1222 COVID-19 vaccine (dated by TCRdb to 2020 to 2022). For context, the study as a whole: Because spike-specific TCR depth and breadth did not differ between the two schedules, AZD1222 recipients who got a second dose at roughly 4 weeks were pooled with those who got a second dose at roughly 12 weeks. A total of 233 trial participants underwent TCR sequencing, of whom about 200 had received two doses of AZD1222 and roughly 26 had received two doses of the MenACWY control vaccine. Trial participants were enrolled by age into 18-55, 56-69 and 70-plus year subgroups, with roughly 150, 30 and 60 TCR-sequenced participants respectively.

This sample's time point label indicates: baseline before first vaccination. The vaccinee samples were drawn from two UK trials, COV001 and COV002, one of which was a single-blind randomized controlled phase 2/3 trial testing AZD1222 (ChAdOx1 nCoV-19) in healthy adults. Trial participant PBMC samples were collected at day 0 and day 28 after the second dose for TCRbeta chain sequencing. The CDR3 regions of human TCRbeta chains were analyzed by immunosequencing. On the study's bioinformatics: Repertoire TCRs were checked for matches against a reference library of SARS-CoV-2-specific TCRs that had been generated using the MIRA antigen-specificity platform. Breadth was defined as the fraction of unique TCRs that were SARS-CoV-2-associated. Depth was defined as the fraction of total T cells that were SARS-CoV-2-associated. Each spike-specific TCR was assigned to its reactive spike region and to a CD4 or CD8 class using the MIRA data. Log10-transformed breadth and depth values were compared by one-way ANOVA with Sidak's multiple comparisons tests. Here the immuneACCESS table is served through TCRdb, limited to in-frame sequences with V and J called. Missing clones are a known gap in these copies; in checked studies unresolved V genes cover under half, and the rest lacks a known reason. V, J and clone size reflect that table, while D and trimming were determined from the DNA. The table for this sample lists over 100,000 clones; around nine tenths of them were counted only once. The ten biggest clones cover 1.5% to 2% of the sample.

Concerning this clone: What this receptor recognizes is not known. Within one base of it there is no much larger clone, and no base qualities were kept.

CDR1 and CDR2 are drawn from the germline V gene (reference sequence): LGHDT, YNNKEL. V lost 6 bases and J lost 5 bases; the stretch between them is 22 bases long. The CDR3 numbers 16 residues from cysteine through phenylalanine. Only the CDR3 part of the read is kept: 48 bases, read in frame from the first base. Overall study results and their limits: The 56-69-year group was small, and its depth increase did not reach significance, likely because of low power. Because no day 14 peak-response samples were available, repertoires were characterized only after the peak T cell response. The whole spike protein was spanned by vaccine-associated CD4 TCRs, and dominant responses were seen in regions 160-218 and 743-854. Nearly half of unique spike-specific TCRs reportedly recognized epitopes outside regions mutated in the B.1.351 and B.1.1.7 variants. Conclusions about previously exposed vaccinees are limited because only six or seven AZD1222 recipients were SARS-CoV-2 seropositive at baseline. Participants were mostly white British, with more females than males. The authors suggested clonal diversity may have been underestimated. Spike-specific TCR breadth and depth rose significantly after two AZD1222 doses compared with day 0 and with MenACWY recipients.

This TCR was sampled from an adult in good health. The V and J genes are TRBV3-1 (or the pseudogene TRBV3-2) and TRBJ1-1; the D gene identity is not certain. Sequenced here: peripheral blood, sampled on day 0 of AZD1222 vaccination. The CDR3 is CASRPSQWRVRTEAFF. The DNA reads TGTGCCAGCAGGCCAAGTCAATGGCGGGTCCGGACTGAAGCTTTCTTT.